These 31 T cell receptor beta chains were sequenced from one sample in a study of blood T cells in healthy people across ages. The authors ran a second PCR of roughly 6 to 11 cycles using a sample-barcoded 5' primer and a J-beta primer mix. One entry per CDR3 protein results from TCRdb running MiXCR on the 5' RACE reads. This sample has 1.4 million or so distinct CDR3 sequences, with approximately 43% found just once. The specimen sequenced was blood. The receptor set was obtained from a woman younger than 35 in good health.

The CDR3 bases are TGTGCCAGCAGCACGACAGGGGCTAATGAGCAGTTCTTC. Protein sequence: CASSTTGANEQFF. The chain combines TRBV5-4 with TRBJ2-1, with 8 bases lining up with TRBD1. CDR3 length: 13 residues. V lost 4 bases to trimming and J lost 7 bases; unmatched junction nucleotides: 4. Germline CDR1 and CDR2: SGHNT and YYREEE (reference sequence).

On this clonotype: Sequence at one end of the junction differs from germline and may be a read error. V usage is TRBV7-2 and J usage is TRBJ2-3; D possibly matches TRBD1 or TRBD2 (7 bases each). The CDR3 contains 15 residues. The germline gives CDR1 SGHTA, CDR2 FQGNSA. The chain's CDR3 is CASRPGGGATDMQYF. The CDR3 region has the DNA TGTGCCAGCAGACCAGGGGGGGGCGCCACAGATATGCAGTATTTT.

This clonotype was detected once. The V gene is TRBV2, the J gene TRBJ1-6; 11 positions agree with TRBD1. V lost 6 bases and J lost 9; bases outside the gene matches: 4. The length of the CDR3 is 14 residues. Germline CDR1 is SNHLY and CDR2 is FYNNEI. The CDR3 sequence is CASSEDRGLSPLHF. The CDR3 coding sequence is TGTGCCAGCAGCGAGGACAGGGGGCTTTCACCCCTCCACTTT.

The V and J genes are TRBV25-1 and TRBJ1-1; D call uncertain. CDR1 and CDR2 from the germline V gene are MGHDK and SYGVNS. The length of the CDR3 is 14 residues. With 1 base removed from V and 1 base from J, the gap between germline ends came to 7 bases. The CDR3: CASSELGGNTEAFF. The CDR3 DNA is TGTGCCAGCAGTGAATTAGGTGGGAACACTGAAGCTTTCTTT.

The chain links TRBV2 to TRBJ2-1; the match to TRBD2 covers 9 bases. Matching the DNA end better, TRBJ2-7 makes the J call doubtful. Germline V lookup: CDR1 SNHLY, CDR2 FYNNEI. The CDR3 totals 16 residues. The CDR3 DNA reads TGTGCCAGCAGTGAGGTGAGACTAGCGGTCTACAATGAGCAGTACTTC. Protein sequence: CASSEVRLAVYNEQYF.

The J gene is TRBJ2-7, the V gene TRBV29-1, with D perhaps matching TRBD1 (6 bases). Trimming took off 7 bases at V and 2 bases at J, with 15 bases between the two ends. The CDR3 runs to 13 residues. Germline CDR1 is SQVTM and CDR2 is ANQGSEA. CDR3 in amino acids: CSAGQSLTYEQYF. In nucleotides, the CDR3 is TGCAGCGCCGGACAGTCCCTCACCTACGAGCAGTACTTC.

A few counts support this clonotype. The CDR3 DNA is TGCAGCGTAGAGACAGGACCTGAGGGGCAAAACATTCAGTACTTC. It yields the protein CSVETGPEGQNIQYF. The rearrangement joins TRBV29-1 to TRBJ2-4, with TRBD1 as a possible D gene (6 bases). V gave up 6 bases and J gave up 5 bases, with 20 bases separating them. CDR1 and CDR2 from the germline V gene are SQVTM and ANQGSEA. This CDR3 region has 15 residues. The full variable domain, rest sourced from reference TRBV29-1 and TRBJ2-4, is SAVISQKPSRDICQRGTSLTIQCQVDSQVTMMFWYRQQPGQSLTLIATANQGSEATYESGFVIDKFPISRPNLTFSTLTVSNMSPEDSSIYLCSVETGPEGQNIQYFGAGTRLSVL.

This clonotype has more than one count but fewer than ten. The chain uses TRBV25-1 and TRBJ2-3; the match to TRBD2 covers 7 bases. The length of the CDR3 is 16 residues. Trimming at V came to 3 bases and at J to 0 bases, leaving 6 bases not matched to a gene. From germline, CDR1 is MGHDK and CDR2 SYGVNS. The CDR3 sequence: CASSEAQRGSTDTQYF. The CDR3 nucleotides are TGTGCCAGCAGTGAGGCCCAGCGGGGTAGCACAGATACGCAGTATTTT.

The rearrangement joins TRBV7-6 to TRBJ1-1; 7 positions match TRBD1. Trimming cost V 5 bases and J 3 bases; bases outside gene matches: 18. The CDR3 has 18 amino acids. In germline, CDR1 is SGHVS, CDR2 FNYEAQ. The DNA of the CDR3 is TGTGCCAGCAGCCCCGGGACAGCCCCGAGGCGGTGGGACACTGAAGCTTTCTTT. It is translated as CASSPGTAPRRWDTEAFF.

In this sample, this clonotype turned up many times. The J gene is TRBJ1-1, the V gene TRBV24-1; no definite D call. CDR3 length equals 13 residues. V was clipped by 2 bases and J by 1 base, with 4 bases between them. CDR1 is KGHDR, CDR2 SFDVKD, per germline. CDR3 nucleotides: TGTGCCACCAGTGATTGGGCGAACACTGAAGCTTTCTTT. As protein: CATSDWANTEAFF.

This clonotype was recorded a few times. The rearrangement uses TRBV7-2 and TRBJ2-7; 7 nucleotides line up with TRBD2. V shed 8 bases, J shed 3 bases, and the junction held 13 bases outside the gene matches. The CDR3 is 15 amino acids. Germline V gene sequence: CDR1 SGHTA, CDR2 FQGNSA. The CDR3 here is CASGSPRGSNYEQYF. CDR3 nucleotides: TGTGCCAGCGGTTCGCCGCGGGGGTCAAACTACGAGCAGTACTTC.

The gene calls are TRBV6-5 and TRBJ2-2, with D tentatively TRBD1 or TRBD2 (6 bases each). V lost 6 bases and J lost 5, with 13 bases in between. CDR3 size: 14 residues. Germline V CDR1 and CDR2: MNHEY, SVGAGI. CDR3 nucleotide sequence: TGTGCCAGCAGGCAACAGGGACTTACCGGGGAGCTGTTTTTT. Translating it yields CASRQQGLTGELFF.

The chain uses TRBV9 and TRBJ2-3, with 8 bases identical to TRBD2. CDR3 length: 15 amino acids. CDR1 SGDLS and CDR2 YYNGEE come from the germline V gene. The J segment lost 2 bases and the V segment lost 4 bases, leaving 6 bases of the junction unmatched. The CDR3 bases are TGTGCCAGCAGCCCGCGCGGGGGGCTCACAGATACGCAGTATTTT. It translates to CASSPRGGLTDTQYF.

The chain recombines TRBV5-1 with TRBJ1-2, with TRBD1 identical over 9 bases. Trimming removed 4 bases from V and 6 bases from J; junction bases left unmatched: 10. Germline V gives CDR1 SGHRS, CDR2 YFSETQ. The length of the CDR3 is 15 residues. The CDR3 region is CASSIGTGSRDGYTF. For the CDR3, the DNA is TGCGCCAGCAGCATTGGGACAGGGAGTAGGGATGGCTACACCTTC.

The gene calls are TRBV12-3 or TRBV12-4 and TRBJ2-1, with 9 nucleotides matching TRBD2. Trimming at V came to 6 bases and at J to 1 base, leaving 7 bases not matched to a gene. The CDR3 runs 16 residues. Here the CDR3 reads CASSRSGRRSYNEQFF. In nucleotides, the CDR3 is TGTGCCAGCAGCCGTAGCGGGAGAAGATCCTACAATGAGCAGTTCTTC.

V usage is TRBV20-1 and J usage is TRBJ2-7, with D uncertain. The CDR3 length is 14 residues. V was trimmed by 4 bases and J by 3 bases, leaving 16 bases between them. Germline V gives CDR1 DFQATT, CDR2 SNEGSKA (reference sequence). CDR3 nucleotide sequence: TGCAGTGCTAAGAACCGGGCCTGGGGCTACGAGCAGTACTTC. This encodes CSAKNRAWGYEQYF.

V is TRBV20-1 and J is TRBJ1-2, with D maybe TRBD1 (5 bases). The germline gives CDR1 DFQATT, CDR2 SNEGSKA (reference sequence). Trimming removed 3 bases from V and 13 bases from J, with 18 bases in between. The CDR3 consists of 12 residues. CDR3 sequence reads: CSASDGGLWGTF. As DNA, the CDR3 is TGCAGTGCTAGTGATGGGGGACTTTGGGGCACCTTC.

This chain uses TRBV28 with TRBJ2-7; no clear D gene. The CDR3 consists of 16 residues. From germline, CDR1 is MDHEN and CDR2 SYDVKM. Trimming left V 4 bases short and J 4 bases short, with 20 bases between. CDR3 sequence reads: CASSSYLVGRGYEQYF. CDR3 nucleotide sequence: TGTGCCAGCAGTTCTTATCTCGTAGGGCGTGGATACGAGCAGTACTTC.

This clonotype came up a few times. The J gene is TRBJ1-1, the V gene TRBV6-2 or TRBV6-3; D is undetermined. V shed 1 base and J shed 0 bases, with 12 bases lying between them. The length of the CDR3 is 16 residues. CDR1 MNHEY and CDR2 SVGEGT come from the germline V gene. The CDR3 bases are TGTGCCAGCAGTTACTGGCGGGCCGCTATGAACACTGAAGCTTTCTTT. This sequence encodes CASSYWRAAMNTEAFF.

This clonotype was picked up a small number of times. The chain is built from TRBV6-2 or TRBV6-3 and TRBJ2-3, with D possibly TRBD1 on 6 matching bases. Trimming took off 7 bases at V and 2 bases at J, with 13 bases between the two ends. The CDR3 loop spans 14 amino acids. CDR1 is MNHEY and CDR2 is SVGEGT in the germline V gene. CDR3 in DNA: TGTGCCAGCACCTCCCGGGACATCACAGATACGCAGTATTTT. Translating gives CASTSRDITDTQYF.

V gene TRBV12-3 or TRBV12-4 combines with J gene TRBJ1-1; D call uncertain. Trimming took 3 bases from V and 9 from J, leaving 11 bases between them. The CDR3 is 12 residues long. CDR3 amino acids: CASSLKARQAFF. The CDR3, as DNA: TGTGCCAGCAGTTTGAAGGCTCGTCAAGCTTTCTTT.

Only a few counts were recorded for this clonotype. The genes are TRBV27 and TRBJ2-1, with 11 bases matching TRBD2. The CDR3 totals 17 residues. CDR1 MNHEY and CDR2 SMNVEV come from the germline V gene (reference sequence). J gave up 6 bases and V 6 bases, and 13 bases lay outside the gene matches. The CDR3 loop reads CASSPNIGLAGGNEQFF. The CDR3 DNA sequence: TGTGCCAGCAGCCCAAATATTGGTCTAGCGGGAGGCAATGAGCAGTTCTTC.

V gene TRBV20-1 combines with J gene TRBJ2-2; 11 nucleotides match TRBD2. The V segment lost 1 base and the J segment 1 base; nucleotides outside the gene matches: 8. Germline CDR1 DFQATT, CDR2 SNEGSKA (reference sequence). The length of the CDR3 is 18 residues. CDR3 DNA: TGCAGTGCTAGAGCAACGTTGGGGACTAGCGGGAACACCGGGGAGCTGTTTTTT. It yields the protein CSARATLGTSGNTGELFF.

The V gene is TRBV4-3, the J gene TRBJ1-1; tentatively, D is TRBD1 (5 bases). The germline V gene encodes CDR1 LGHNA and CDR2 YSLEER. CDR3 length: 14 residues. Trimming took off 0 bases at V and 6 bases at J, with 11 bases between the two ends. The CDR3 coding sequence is TGCGCCAGCAGCCAAGATGGGGGACTGTCTGAAGCTTTCTTT. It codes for CASSQDGGLSEAFF.

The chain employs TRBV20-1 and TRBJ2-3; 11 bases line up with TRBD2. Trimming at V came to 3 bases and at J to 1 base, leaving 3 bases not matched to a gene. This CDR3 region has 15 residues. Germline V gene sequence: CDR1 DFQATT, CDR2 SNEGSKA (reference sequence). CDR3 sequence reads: CSARETSGGTDTQYF. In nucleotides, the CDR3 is TGCAGTGCTAGGGAGACTAGCGGGGGCACAGATACGCAGTATTTT.

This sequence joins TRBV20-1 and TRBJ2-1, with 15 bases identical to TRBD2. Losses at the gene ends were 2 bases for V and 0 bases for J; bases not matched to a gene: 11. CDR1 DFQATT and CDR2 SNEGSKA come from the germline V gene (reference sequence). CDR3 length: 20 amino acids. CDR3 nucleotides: TGCAGTGCTAGACTTGGGACTAGCGGGAGGAAAGCGAGCTCCTACAATGAGCAGTTCTTC. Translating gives CSARLGTSGRKASSYNEQFF.

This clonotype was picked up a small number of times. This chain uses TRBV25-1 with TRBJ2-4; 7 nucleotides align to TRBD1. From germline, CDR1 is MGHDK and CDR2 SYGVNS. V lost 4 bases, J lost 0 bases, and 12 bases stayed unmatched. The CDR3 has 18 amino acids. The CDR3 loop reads CASSAPTGKRGAKNIQYF. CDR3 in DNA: TGTGCCAGCAGTGCTCCGACAGGGAAAAGAGGAGCCAAAAACATTCAGTACTTC.

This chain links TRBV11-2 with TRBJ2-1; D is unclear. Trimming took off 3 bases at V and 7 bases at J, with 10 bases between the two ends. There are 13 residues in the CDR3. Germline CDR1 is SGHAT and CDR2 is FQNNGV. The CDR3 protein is CASSFYIGNEQFF. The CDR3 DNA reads TGTGCCAGCAGCTTCTATATCGGGAATGAGCAGTTCTTC. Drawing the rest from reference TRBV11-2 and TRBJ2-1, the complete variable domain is EAGVAQSPRYKIIEKRQSVAFWCNPISGHATLYWYQQILGQGPKLLIQFQNNGVVDDSQLPKDRFSAERLKGVDSTLKIQPAKLEDSAVYLCASSFYIGNEQFFGPGTRLTVL.

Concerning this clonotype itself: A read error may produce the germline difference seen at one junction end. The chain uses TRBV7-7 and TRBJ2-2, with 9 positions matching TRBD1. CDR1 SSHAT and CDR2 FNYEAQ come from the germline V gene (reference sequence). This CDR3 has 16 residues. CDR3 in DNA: TGTGCTAGCAGCTTGGGACAGGGTGTAGGCACCGGGGAGCTGTTTTTT. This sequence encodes CASSLGQGVGTGELFF.

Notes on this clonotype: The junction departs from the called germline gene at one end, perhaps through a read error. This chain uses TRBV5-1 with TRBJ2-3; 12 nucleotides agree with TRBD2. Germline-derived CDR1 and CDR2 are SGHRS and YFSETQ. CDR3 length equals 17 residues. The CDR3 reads CASGLSLAGGETDTQYF. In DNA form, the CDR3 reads TGCGCCAGCGGCTTGAGTCTAGCGGGGGGGGAGACAGATACGCAGTATTTT.

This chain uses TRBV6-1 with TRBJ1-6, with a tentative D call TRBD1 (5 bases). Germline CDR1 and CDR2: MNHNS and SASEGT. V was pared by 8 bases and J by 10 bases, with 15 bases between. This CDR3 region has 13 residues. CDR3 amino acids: CASRSTGGSPLHF. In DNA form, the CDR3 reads TGTGCCAGCCGGAGTACAGGTGGCTCACCCCTCCACTTT.